Listed here are 19 T cell receptor beta chains from one sample, sequenced in a study of shared clonotypes between healthy human individuals (dated by TCRdb to 2019 to 2021). CD8 naive samples were CD45RO-negative cells positively selected for CCR7, giving a CD45RA+CCR7+ population that excluded TemRA cells. The method behind the library was the immunoSEQ multiplex PCR assay. This is the immuneACCESS table as TCRdb keeps it, with only in-frame sequences that have V and J called. A part of the clones is gone; compared with another copy, unresolved V genes explain less than half, and the rest is unexplained. The sample table contains 2 million or so clones; only one count was recorded for about 95% of them. Of the sample, 0.9% to 1.3% is held by the ten largest clones. Material for sequencing was naive CD8+ T cells sorted from blood. The sample's cell subset or site label, in plain terms: CD45RA+CCR7+. These receptors were taken from a man in his late teens or twenties in good health.

This sequence joins TRBV6-1 and TRBJ2-1, with TRBD1 as a possible D gene (5 bases). There are 14 residues in the CDR3. Between the trimmed V and J ends, which lost 3 bases and 5 bases, there was a span of 11 bases. The germline V gene has CDR1 MNHNS and CDR2 SASEGT. Written as DNA, the CDR3 is TGTGCCAGCAGTGAGATAGGCAGGGACAATGAGCAGTTCTTC. Protein: CASSEIGRDNEQFF.

This clone was detected once. CDR3 sequence reads: CATSFAGPNEQFF. CDR3 coding DNA: TGTGCCACCTCGTTTGCAGGGCCCAATGAGCAGTTCTTC. V and J are TRBV27 and TRBJ2-1; D perhaps matches TRBD1 (5 bases). Germline-derived CDR1 and CDR2 are MNHEY and SMNVEV (reference sequence). V lost 10 bases to trimming and J lost 6 bases, with 16 bases between them. This CDR3 has 13 residues.

This rearrangement joins TRBV7-3 to TRBJ2-7, with 7 bases matching TRBD1. This CDR3 contains 15 residues. The ends lost 5 bases at V and 0 bases at J; junction bases unmatched: 7. From germline, CDR1 is SGHTA and CDR2 FQGTGA. DNA of the CDR3: TGTGCCAGCAGCGAGCAGACAGGGAGCTCCTACGAGCAGTACTTC. This translates into CASSEQTGSSYEQYF.

To note about this clone: The sample carries other DNA sequences with the same CDR3. V gene TRBV4-3 combines with J gene TRBJ2-2; D gene ambiguous. The germline CDR1 and CDR2 sequences are LGHNA and YSLEER. The V end was cut by 0 bases, the J end by 3 bases, with 5 bases between. The CDR3 extends over 14 amino acids. DNA of the CDR3: TGCGCCAGCAGCCAAGATTCGTACACCGGGGAGCTGTTTTTT. Its translation is CASSQDSYTGELFF.

The rearrangement uses TRBV5-6 and TRBJ1-2; D is uncertain. The CDR3 spans 14 residues. Deletions cut 0 bases from V and 0 bases from J, with 6 bases between. The germline V gene encodes CDR1 SGHDT and CDR2 YYEEEE. For the CDR3, the DNA is TGTGCCAGCAGCTTGGGTACATCTAACTATGGCTACACCTTC. The encoded protein is CASSLGTSNYGYTF.

The genes are TRBV6-5 and TRBJ1-1, with 8 positions matching TRBD1. Trimming took 7 bases from V and 7 from J; bases not matched to a gene: 8. CDR3 length equals 13 residues. The germline gives CDR1 MNHEY, CDR2 SVGAGI. The CDR3 protein is CASIKPTGGEAFF. The DNA of the CDR3 is TGTGCCAGCATTAAACCCACAGGGGGTGAAGCTTTCTTT.

This clone came up once. The sample holds other DNA sequences that translate to the same CDR3. CDR3 nucleotides: TGCAGCGTTGAATCTAGCGGGAGCTCCTACGAGCAGTACTTC. Translating gives CSVESSGSSYEQYF. This chain links TRBV29-1 with TRBJ2-7; TRBD2 matches 10 bases. Germline CDR1 SQVTM, CDR2 ANQGSEA. The CDR3 spans 14 residues. V was pared by 2 bases and J by 0 bases, with 1 base of the junction left unmatched.

This chain uses TRBV4-3 with TRBJ2-1; D is perhaps TRBD2 (6 bases). V was pared by 0 bases and J by 5 bases, with 17 bases between. CDR1 is LGHNA, CDR2 YSLEER, per germline. This CDR3 contains 17 residues. The CDR3 DNA reads TGCGCCAGCAGCCAAGATCCCTCCCGCGGGGTTAACAATGAGCAGTTCTTC. Amino acids: CASSQDPSRGVNNEQFF.

The V and J genes are TRBV6-6 and TRBJ1-5; D unclear. CDR1 MNHNY and CDR2 SVGAGI come from the germline V gene (reference sequence). V shed 3 bases and J shed 4 bases, with 4 bases lying between them. The CDR3 spans 12 residues. In DNA, the CDR3 is TGTGCCAGCAGTTATATGAATCAGCCCCAGCATTTT. Its translation: CASSYMNQPQHF.

The chain employs TRBV13 and TRBJ1-5, with TRBD1 as a possible D gene (6 bases). Looked up from germline, CDR1 is PRHDT and CDR2 is FYEKMQ (reference sequence). V shed 0 bases and J shed 6 bases, with 18 bases lying between them. This CDR3 has 17 amino acids. CDR3: CASSLGITGASGQPQHF. The CDR3 region has the DNA TGTGCCAGCAGCTTAGGCATAACGGGGGCGTCGGGTCAGCCCCAGCATTTT.

V is TRBV7-9 and J is TRBJ1-4; weak D call: TRBD1 (5 bases). The V and J ends lost 6 bases and 7 bases respectively, with 24 bases between them. This CDR3 has 17 residues. In germline, CDR1 is SEHNR, CDR2 FQNEAQ (reference sequence). The CDR3 spells CASSSLGEALSFEKLFF. The CDR3 nucleotides are TGTGCCAGCAGTTCGCTGGGGGAGGCCCTATCCTTTGAAAAACTGTTTTTT.

The rearrangement joins TRBV29-1 to TRBJ2-2; 9 bases fit TRBD1. The CDR3 is made up of 18 amino acids. CDR1 SQVTM and CDR2 ANQGSEA come from the germline V gene. Trimming cost V 1 base and J 0 bases; bases outside gene matches: 9. The CDR3: CSVEGWGQGLSNTGELFF. The CDR3 nucleotides are TGCAGCGTTGAAGGCTGGGGACAGGGCCTTTCGAACACCGGGGAGCTGTTTTTT.

The genes are TRBV4-3 and TRBJ1-1, with no clear D. Per the germline V gene, CDR1 is LGHNA and CDR2 is YSLEER. Trimming stripped 3 bases from V and 0 bases from J, with 17 bases between. CDR3 length: 17 residues. CDR3 bases: TGCGCCAGCAGCCATGGTGTCCCTGACGGGATGAACACTGAAGCTTTCTTT. Its protein product is CASSHGVPDGMNTEAFF.

The rearrangement joins TRBV10-1 to TRBJ2-7, with unresolved D. The CDR3 totals 13 residues. CDR1 and CDR2 (germline): WNHNN, SYGVQD (reference sequence). The V and J ends lost 2 bases and 2 bases respectively, with 7 bases between them. The CDR3, as DNA: TGCGCCAGCAGTGAGACCTTCACCTACGAGCAGTACTTC. Protein sequence: CASSETFTYEQYF.

This clone was recorded once. The same CDR3 can be traced to other DNA sequences in this sample. This chain uses TRBV7-9 with TRBJ1-5; D gene ambiguous. CDR1 is SEHNR, CDR2 FQNEAQ, per germline (reference sequence). V was trimmed by 5 bases and J by 1 base, leaving 9 bases between them. This CDR3 has 14 residues. The CDR3 reads CASSLTGSNQPQHF. For the CDR3, the DNA is TGTGCCAGCAGCCTAACCGGGAGCAATCAGCCCCAGCATTTT.

The chain uses TRBV6-5 and TRBJ2-3, with D perhaps given as TRBD1 or TRBD2 (5 bases each). Looked up from germline, CDR1 is MNHEY and CDR2 is SVGAGI. V lost 1 base and J 0 bases, leaving 11 bases between the germline ends. The CDR3 length is 16 residues. CDR3 sequence: CASSYYGTTSTDTQYF. The DNA for the CDR3 is TGTGCCAGCAGTTACTACGGGACGACTAGCACAGATACGCAGTATTTT.

CDR3 amino acids: CASSLGAGGSYEQYF. The DNA for the CDR3 is TGTGCCAGCAGCTTGGGAGCGGGGGGCTCCTACGAGCAGTACTTC. This chain connects TRBV5-6 to TRBJ2-7; 9 bases fit TRBD2. The CDR3 has 15 residues. Germline trimming cut 0 bases from V and 0 bases from J; bases unmatched to any gene: 1. Germline V gives CDR1 SGHDT, CDR2 YYEEEE.

The chain recombines TRBV18 with TRBJ2-1; D is undetermined. The CDR3 loop spans 16 amino acids. The germline V and J ends were trimmed by 3 bases and 9 bases, with 21 bases remaining between them. The germline gives CDR1 KGHSH, CDR2 LQKENI. The chain's CDR3 is CASSPSVLHKFLEQFF. CDR3 DNA: TGTGCCAGCTCACCCAGTGTTTTGCATAAGTTTCTTGAGCAGTTCTTC.

V and J are TRBV9 and TRBJ2-3; 8 nucleotides line up with TRBD2. Per germline, CDR1 SGDLS and CDR2 YYNGEE. The CDR3 has 15 residues. With V trimmed by 0 bases and J by 6 bases, 6 bases remained unmatched. This chain's CDR3 is CASSVAGGGRDTQYF. CDR3 nucleotide sequence: TGTGCCAGCAGCGTAGCGGGGGGGGGCCGCGATACGCAGTATTTT.